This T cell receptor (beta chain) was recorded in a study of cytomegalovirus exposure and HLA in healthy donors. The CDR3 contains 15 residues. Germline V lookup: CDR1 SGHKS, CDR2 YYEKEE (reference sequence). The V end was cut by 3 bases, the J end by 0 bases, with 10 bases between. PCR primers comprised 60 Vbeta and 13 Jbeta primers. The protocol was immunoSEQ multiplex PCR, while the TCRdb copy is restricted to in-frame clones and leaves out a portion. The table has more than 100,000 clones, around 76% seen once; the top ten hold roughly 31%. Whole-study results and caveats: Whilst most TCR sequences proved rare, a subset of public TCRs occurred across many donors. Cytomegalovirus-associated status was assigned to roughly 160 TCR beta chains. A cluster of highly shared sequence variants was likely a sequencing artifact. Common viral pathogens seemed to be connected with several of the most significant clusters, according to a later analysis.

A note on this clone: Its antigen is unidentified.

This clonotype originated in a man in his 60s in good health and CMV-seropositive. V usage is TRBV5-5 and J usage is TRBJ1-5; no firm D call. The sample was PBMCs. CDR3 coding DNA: TGTGCCAGCAGCTCCGCAGGTTATAGCAATCAGCCCCAGCATTTT. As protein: CASSSAGYSNQPQHF.